These 24 T cell receptor beta chains originate from one sample sequenced in a study of shared clonotypes between healthy human individuals. The data were produced by immunoSEQ multiplex PCR, yet TCRdb's version contains in-frame clones alone and is incomplete. The table records some 1 million clones, about three quarters of them present only once. Sequencing was performed on memory CD4+ T cells sorted from blood. The subset: CD45RA-negative fraction. The origin of the receptors is a man aged 18-30 years in good health.

The rearrangement links TRBV29-1 to TRBJ1-2, with a tentative D call TRBD1 (6 bases). V was shortened by 8 bases and J by 6 bases, with 13 bases between the two germline ends. Germline V lookup: CDR1 SQVTM, CDR2 ANQGSEA. The CDR3 spans 11 residues. The DNA for the CDR3 is TGCAGCTCCCTAGGGGGGGATGGCTACACCTTC. This encodes CSSLGGDGYTF.

This clone has only a few counts. The chain employs TRBV6-1 and TRBJ1-2; tentatively, D is TRBD1 (6 bases). CDR3 length: 13 residues. V was cut by 3 bases and J by 7 bases, with 12 bases left in between. Germline-derived CDR1 and CDR2 are MNHNS and SASEGT. The CDR3 loop reads CASSDWRGGGYTF. The CDR3 DNA follows: TGTGCCAGCAGTGATTGGAGGGGGGGTGGCTACACCTTC.

The chain uses TRBV4-3 and TRBJ2-3; no clear D. Germline V gene sequence: CDR1 LGHNA, CDR2 YSLEER. This CDR3 is 16 amino acids long. Trimming pared 0 bases from V and 1 base from J, leaving 11 bases between. The CDR3: CASSQEGHSRTDTQYF. CDR3 nucleotide sequence: TGCGCCAGCAGCCAAGAGGGCCACTCGCGCACAGATACGCAGTATTTT.

The chain couples TRBV6-5 to TRBJ2-7; no clear D. CDR3 size: 11 residues. The germline V gene encodes CDR1 MNHEY and CDR2 SVGAGI. V lost 5 bases to trimming and J lost 6 bases, with 8 bases between them. CDR3 in DNA: TGTGCCAGCAGTGATCGGACCGAGCAGTACTTC. This gives the protein CASSDRTEQYF.

V usage is TRBV9 and J usage is TRBJ2-3, with TRBD2 identical over 10 bases. Germline values: CDR1 SGDLS, CDR2 YYNGEE. There are 17 residues in the CDR3. The V segment lost 2 bases and the J segment 3 bases; nucleotides outside the gene matches: 9. CDR3 DNA: TGTGCCAGCAGCGTGGACTCTAGCGGGGGAGGAACAGATACGCAGTATTTT. It specifies CASSVDSSGGGTDTQYF. The complete variable domain, with remaining parts taken from reference TRBV9 and TRBJ2-3, reads DSGVTQTPKHLITATGQRVTLRCSPRSGDLSVYWYQQSLDQGLQFLIQYYNGEERAKGNILERFSAQQFPDLHSELNLSSLELGDSALYFCASSVDSSGGGTDTQYFGPGTRLTVL.

The chain recombines TRBV15 with TRBJ2-1; D is unclear. The CDR3 sequence is 12 residues long. The germline V gene encodes CDR1 LNHNV and CDR2 YYDKDF (reference sequence). Trimming left V 3 bases short and J 4 bases short, with 4 bases between. CDR3 coding DNA: TGTGCCACCAGCAGTTGGTACAATGAGCAGTTCTTC. Encoded protein: CATSSWYNEQFF. Based on the CDR3 plus reference TRBV15 and TRBJ2-1, the full variable domain is DAMVIQNPRYQVTQFGKPVTLSCSQTLNHNVMYWYQQKSSQAPKLLFHYYDKDFNNEADTPDNFQSRRPNTSFCFLDIRSPGLGDTAMYLCATSSWYNEQFFGPGTRLTVL.

The chain employs TRBV10-3 and TRBJ1-1, with TRBD1 identical over 7 bases. Looked up from germline, CDR1 is ENHRY and CDR2 is SYGVKD. This CDR3 region has 15 residues. Trimming at V came to 5 bases and at J to 1 base, leaving 7 bases not matched to a gene. Here the CDR3 reads CAISKAGDRNTEAFF. The CDR3 DNA reads as TGTGCCATCAGTAAGGCCGGGGACAGGAACACTGAAGCTTTCTTT.

This clone was counted between two and nine times. The rearrangement joins TRBV10-3 to TRBJ1-3, with unresolved D. CDR3 length: 14 residues. Germline loops: CDR1 ENHRY, CDR2 SYGVKD. Between the trimmed V and J ends, which lost 6 bases and 3 bases, there was a span of 12 bases. The CDR3 bases are TGTGCCATCAGGGCCACGGCGAATGGAAACACCATATATTTT. The encoded protein is CAIRATANGNTIYF.

This chain links TRBV6-5 with TRBJ2-3; D is undetermined. The V end lost 5 bases, the J end lost 2 bases, and 8 bases lay between the germline ends. The CDR3 covers 13 residues. The germline V gene encodes CDR1 MNHEY and CDR2 SVGAGI. CDR3 in amino acids: CASSTDPTDTQYF. In DNA form, the CDR3 reads TGTGCCAGCAGTACGGACCCCACAGATACGCAGTATTTT.

The rearrangement links TRBV6-1 to TRBJ1-2; D gene unclear. CDR3 length: 13 amino acids. Germline V gene sequence: CDR1 MNHNS, CDR2 SASEGT. Deletions cut 6 bases from V and 8 bases from J, with 16 bases between. CDR3 in DNA: TGTGCCAGCAGGGCCCCGTGGGGAGAAGGCTACACCTTC. As protein: CASRAPWGEGYTF.

The chain employs TRBV30 and TRBJ2-7; tentative D call: TRBD2 (6 bases). Germline V lookup: CDR1 GTSNPN, CDR2 SVGIG (reference sequence). The CDR3 extends over 15 amino acids. V lost 1 base to trimming and J lost 5 bases, with 18 bases between them. The CDR3 sequence is CAWSGPGLSHHEQYF. Written as DNA, the CDR3 is TGTGCCTGGAGTGGGCCGGGACTGTCCCACCACGAGCAGTACTTC.

This clone was found a few times. The CDR3 protein is CASSLRPTGDTEAFF. The CDR3 DNA is TGTGCCAGCAGCTTACGGCCTACAGGGGACACTGAAGCTTTCTTT. The chain is built from TRBV7-3 and TRBJ1-1; TRBD1 agrees at 7 bases. Trimming at V came to 2 bases and at J to 3 bases, leaving 6 bases not matched to a gene. From germline, CDR1 is SGHTA and CDR2 FQGTGA. This CDR3 region has 15 residues.

This chain connects TRBV21-1 to TRBJ2-3. TRBV21-1 corresponds to a pseudogene. This CDR3 is built from 14 residues. The CDR3 sequence is CASTLGPGTDTQYF. The CDR3 DNA is TGTGCCAGCACCCTAGGGCCCGGAACAGATACGCAGTATTTT.

This clone has just one count. This chain links TRBV2 with TRBJ2-7; D possibly corresponds to TRBD2 (6 bases). This CDR3 has 14 amino acids. V was pared by 6 bases and J by 2 bases, with 14 bases between. CDR1 is SNHLY, CDR2 FYNNEI, per germline. The CDR3 sequence is CASRVWDSPYEQYF. CDR3 sequence (DNA): TGTGCCAGCAGGGTATGGGACTCCCCCTACGAGCAGTACTTC.

The chain uses TRBV5-5 and TRBJ1-2; tentative D call: TRBD1 (6 bases). V was trimmed by 4 bases and J by 1 base, leaving 20 bases between them. This CDR3 contains 17 residues. CDR1 is SGHKS and CDR2 is YYEKEE in the germline V gene (reference sequence). Here the CDR3 reads CASSPTAGAANNYGYTF. The CDR3, as DNA: TGTGCCAGCAGCCCAACCGCAGGGGCCGCGAATAACTATGGCTACACCTTC.

The rearrangement joins TRBV28 to TRBJ2-1, with D tentatively TRBD1 (5 bases). Germline CDR1 is MDHEN and CDR2 is SYDVKM. This CDR3 contains 15 residues. V lost 2 bases to trimming and J lost 1 base, with 9 bases between them. This chain's CDR3 is CASSLKGFSYNEQFF. The CDR3 coding sequence is TGTGCCAGCAGTTTAAAGGGGTTTTCCTACAATGAGCAGTTCTTC. Looking up the rest from reference TRBV28 and TRBJ2-1 gives the full variable domain: DVKVTQSSRYLVKRTGEKVFLECVQDMDHENMFWYRQDPGLGLRLIYFSYDVKMKEKGDIPEGYSVSREKKERFSLILESASTNQTSMYLCASSLKGFSYNEQFFGPGTRLTVL.

This chain uses TRBV10-1 with TRBJ2-3, with D uncertain. Trimming stripped 6 bases from V and 6 bases from J, with 13 bases between. Germline CDR1 is WNHNN and CDR2 is SYGVQD (reference sequence). The CDR3 is 13 residues long. This CDR3 is CASSNGQSDTQYF. The DNA for the CDR3 is TGCGCCAGCAGCAACGGGCAATCGGATACGCAGTATTTT.

The rearrangement uses TRBV19 and TRBJ2-2; D is unresolved. Deletions cut 10 bases from V and 1 base from J, with 7 bases between. Per the germline V gene, CDR1 is LNHDA and CDR2 is SQIVND (reference sequence). CDR3 length equals 12 residues. This chain's CDR3 is CATEKNTGELFF. DNA of the CDR3: TGTGCCACCGAAAAGAACACCGGGGAGCTGTTTTTT. Supplemented by reference TRBV19 and TRBJ2-2, the full variable domain reads DGGITQSPKYLFRKEGQNVTLSCEQNLNHDAMYWYRQDPGQGLRLIYYSQIVNDFQKGDIAEGYSVSREKKESFPLTVTSAQKNPTAFYLCATEKNTGELFFGEGSRLTVL.

This chain joins TRBV6-1 and TRBJ1-5; D unclear. Germline assignment: CDR1 MNHNS and CDR2 SASEGT. The CDR3 totals 14 residues. With 3 bases removed from V and 9 bases from J, the gap between germline ends came to 15 bases. In DNA, the CDR3 is TGTGCCAGCAGTGATCCCGGGGTTGCACGGCCCCAGCATTTT. It encodes CASSDPGVARPQHF.

The chain couples TRBV5-1 to TRBJ2-3, with 9 bases lining up with TRBD2. The V gene's germline CDR1 is SGHRS and CDR2 YFSETQ. The V segment lost 7 bases and the J segment 2 bases; nucleotides outside the gene matches: 11. The length of the CDR3 is 16 residues. The CDR3 nucleotides read TGCGCCAGCGGCCGGATTAGCGGGGGTTTCACAGATACGCAGTATTTT. It encodes CASGRISGGFTDTQYF.

This clone was observed a handful of times. The chain employs TRBV18 and TRBJ1-3; possibly TRBD1 for D (5 bases). Trimming cost V 3 bases and J 0 bases, with 9 bases left between them. CDR1 is KGHSH, CDR2 LQKENI, per germline. The CDR3 loop spans 15 amino acids. Here the CDR3 reads CASSPTAYSGNTIYF. CDR3 in DNA: TGTGCCAGCTCACCGACAGCTTACTCTGGAAACACCATATATTTT.

The chain has TRBV4-1 and TRBJ2-5, with D perhaps TRBD1 (5 bases). Trimming took 1 base from V and 5 from J, leaving 20 bases between them. Germline V gene sequence: CDR1 MGHRA, CDR2 YSYEKL. The CDR3 covers 17 residues. Here the CDR3 reads CASSQGNIGATSETQYF. The CDR3 nucleotides are TGCGCCAGCAGCCAAGGAAATATAGGGGCGACGAGTGAGACCCAGTACTTC.

The genes are TRBV4-1 and TRBJ2-2, with unresolved D. Germline CDR1 is MGHRA and CDR2 is YSYEKL. There are 14 residues in the CDR3. V was trimmed by 11 bases and J by 1 base, leaving 14 bases between them. The CDR3 loop reads CAHRRSENTGELFF. CDR3 nucleotides: TGCGCCCATCGAAGGAGCGAGAACACCGGGGAGCTGTTTTTT.

On this clone itself: At the DNA level, this CDR3 is encoded by other sequences in the same sample as well. This rearrangement joins TRBV28 to TRBJ1-2, with D unclear. This CDR3 is built from 13 residues. Trimming took 3 bases from V and 2 from J, leaving 7 bases between them. Germline V lookup: CDR1 MDHEN, CDR2 SYDVKM. For the CDR3, the DNA is TGTGCCAGCAGTTTCGGCAGGAACTATGGCTACACCTTC. Its translation is CASSFGRNYGYTF.